Below are 6 T cell receptor beta chains sequenced from a single sample in a study of blood T cell repertoires in COVID-19. Assay used: immunoSEQ multiplex PCR; TCRdb lists only in-frame clones, some missing. The data contain more than 300,000 clones, more than 70% of them singletons. The sample taken for sequencing was peripheral blood. These receptors all stem from a woman between 25 and 40 years old with COVID-19, enrolled during active disease.

The gene calls are TRBV5-4 and TRBJ2-1; 7 bases align to TRBD2. There are 15 residues in the CDR3. Looked up from germline, CDR1 is SGHNT and CDR2 is YYREEE (reference sequence). V lost 0 bases to trimming and J lost 5 bases; unmatched junction nucleotides: 5. CDR3 sequence: CASSLGSSGDNEQFF. CDR3 in DNA: TGTGCCAGCAGCTTGGGTTCTAGCGGAGACAATGAGCAGTTCTTC.

The chain carries TRBV2 and TRBJ1-2; D gene unclear. This CDR3 is 14 amino acids long. Per germline, CDR1 SNHLY and CDR2 FYNNEI. Trimming pared 7 bases from V and 4 bases from J, leaving 16 bases between. CDR3 bases: TGTGCCAGCACAGTCGGCAGGACTTTCTATGGCTACACCTTC. Protein product: CASTVGRTFYGYTF. The whole variable domain, remainder taken from reference TRBV2 and TRBJ1-2, is EPEVTQTPSHQVTQMGQEVILRCVPISNHLYFYWYRQILGQKVEFLVSFYNNEISEKSEIFDDQFSVERPDGSNFTLKIRSTKLEDSAMYFCASTVGRTFYGYTFGSGTRLTVV.

This clone is a singleton in its sample. The chain combines TRBV5-5 with TRBJ1-5; TRBD1 is a possible D gene (5 bases). Per germline, CDR1 SGHKS and CDR2 YYEKEE (reference sequence). V was trimmed by 4 bases and J by 0 bases, leaving 11 bases between them. The CDR3 covers 15 residues. The CDR3, as DNA: TGTGCCAGCAGCCCCACAGGATATAGCAATCAGCCCCAGCATTTT. Amino acid sequence: CASSPTGYSNQPQHF.

About this clone: This same CDR3 is encoded by further DNA sequences in the sample. The chain links TRBV5-6 to TRBJ1-4; D perhaps matches TRBD1 (6 bases). Germline V CDR1 and CDR2: SGHDT, YYEEEE. V gave up 2 bases and J gave up 5 bases, with 13 bases separating them. The CDR3 loop spans 15 amino acids. CDR3 residues: CASSFPGQVNEKLFF. Here the CDR3 DNA reads TGTGCCAGCAGCTTCCCGGGACAAGTAAATGAAAAACTGTTTTTT.

This clone was detected a few times. The J gene is TRBJ2-5, the V gene TRBV30, with a possible D match to TRBD1 (6 bases). Germline CDR1 is GTSNPN and CDR2 is SVGIG (reference sequence). V lost 4 bases, J lost 1 base, and 10 bases lay in between. The CDR3 sequence is 13 residues long. The CDR3, as DNA: TGTGCCTGGAACAGGGTACGCCAAGAGACCCAGTACTTC. Residues: CAWNRVRQETQYF. The full variable domain, in which reference TRBV30 and TRBJ2-5 provide the parts outside the CDR3, is SQTIHQWPATLVQPVGSPLSLECTVEGTSNPNLYWYRQAAGRGLQLLFYSVGIGQISSEVPQNLSASRPQDRQFILSSKKLLLSDSGFYLCAWNRVRQETQYFGPGTRLLVL.

The rearrangement joins TRBV6-1 to TRBJ2-3; 11 bases are shared with TRBD2. V lost 3 bases to trimming and J lost 2 bases; unmatched junction nucleotides: 4. Per the germline V gene, CDR1 is MNHNS and CDR2 is SASEGT. This CDR3 region has 16 residues. The CDR3 DNA is TGTGCCAGCAGTGATGGGACTAGCGGAGACACAGATACGCAGTATTTT. It codes for CASSDGTSGDTDTQYF.